The 5 T cell receptor beta chains listed next were all sequenced from one sample in a study of blood T cell repertoires in COVID-19. Generated by immunoSEQ multiplex PCR, the TCRdb table keeps only in-frame clones and is missing some. Of more than 70,000 clones listed, about 86% are singletons. The sequencing sample was made of peripheral blood. The receptors stem from a woman of 80 years or more with acute or convalescent COVID-19.

V is TRBV5-5 and J is TRBJ1-3; the D is unclear. Germline assignment: CDR1 SGHKS and CDR2 YYEKEE (reference sequence). The CDR3 has 14 residues. V lost 2 bases and J 4 bases, leaving 10 bases between the germline ends. CDR3 sequence reads: CASSFGELGNTIYF. The DNA of the CDR3 is TGTGCCAGCAGCTTCGGGGAGTTGGGAAACACCATATATTTT.

The rearrangement joins TRBV19 to TRBJ1-5; D may be TRBD1 (6 bases). CDR3 length: 13 amino acids. Per the germline V gene, CDR1 is LNHDA and CDR2 is SQIVND (reference sequence). V lost 5 bases, J lost 5 bases, and 10 bases lay in between. For the CDR3, the DNA is TGTGCCAGTAGTCTACAGGGAGATCAGCCCCAGCATTTT. Its protein product is CASSLQGDQPQHF.

CDR3 residues: CASTQGTNYGYTF. DNA of the CDR3: TGTGCCAGCACACAGGGGACTAACTATGGCTACACCTTC. V and J are TRBV27 and TRBJ1-2, with 7 bases aligning to TRBD1. CDR1 is MNHEY and CDR2 is SMNVEV in the germline V gene (reference sequence). With V trimmed by 7 bases and J by 0 bases, 2 bases remained unmatched. The CDR3 is 13 amino acids.

The rearrangement links TRBV5-1 to TRBJ2-7; D is unresolved. V shed 0 bases and J shed 4 bases, with 11 bases lying between them. Germline V CDR1 and CDR2: SGHRS, YFSETQ. CDR3 size: 14 residues. The CDR3 reads CASSLGDTRYEQYF. The CDR3 region has the DNA TGCGCCAGCAGCTTGGGAGACACAAGATACGAGCAGTACTTC.

The chain combines TRBV3-1 (or the pseudogene TRBV3-2) with TRBJ1-5, with D possibly TRBD1 on 6 matching bases. The CDR3 is 17 residues long. V lost 1 base to trimming and J lost 3 bases, with 16 bases between them. CDR1 is LGHDT and CDR2 is YNNKEL in the germline V gene (reference sequence). The CDR3 coding sequence is TGTGCCAGCAGCCAAGGCTCAGGGGAGTTAGTCAATCAGCCCCAGCATTTT. This gives the protein CASSQGSGELVNQPQHF.